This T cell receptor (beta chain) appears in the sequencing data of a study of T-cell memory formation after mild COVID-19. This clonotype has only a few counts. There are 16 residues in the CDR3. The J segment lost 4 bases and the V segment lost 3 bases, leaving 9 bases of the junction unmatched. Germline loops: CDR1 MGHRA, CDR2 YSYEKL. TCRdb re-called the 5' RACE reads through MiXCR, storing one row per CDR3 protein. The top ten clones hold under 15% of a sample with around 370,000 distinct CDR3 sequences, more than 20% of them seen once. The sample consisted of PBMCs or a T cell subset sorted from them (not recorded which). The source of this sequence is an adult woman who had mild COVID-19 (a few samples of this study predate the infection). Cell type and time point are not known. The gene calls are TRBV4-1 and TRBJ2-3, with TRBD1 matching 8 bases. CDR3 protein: CASSQHPGGLSDTQYF. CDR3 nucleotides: TGCGCCAGCAGCCAGCACCCAGGGGGCCTGTCAGATACGCAGTATTTT.